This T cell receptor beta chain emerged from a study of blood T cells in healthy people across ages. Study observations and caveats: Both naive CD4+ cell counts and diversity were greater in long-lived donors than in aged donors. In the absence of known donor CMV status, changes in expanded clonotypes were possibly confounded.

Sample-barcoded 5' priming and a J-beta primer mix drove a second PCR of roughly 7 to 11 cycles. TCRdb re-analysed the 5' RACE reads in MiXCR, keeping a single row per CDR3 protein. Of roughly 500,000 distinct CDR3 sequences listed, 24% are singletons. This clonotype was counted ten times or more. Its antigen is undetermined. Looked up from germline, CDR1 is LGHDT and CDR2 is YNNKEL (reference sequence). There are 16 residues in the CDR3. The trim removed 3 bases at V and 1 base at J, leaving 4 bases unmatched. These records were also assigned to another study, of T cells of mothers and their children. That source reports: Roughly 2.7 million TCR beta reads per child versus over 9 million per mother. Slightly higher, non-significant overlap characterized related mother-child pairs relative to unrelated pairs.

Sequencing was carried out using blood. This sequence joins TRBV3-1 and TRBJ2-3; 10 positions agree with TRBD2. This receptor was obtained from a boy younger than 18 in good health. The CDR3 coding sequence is TGTGCCAGCAGCCAGACCGGGACTAGCGGCACAGATACGCAGTATTTT. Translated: CASSQTGTSGTDTQYF.